Below are 11 T cell receptor beta chains sequenced from a single sample in a study of blood T cell repertoires in COVID-19. Sequencing was performed with immunoSEQ multiplex PCR; in TCRdb, only in-frame clones are kept and a portion is missing. The repertoire has more than 200,000 clones, 70% to 90% of them found once; the top ten carry 4.3%. Sequencing was done on a sample of PBMCs or T cells enriched from blood (not recorded which). Every receptor here comes from a young man with acute COVID-19.

This clone was observed a single time. The rearrangement uses TRBV14 and TRBJ2-1; D might be TRBD2 (5 bases). V lost 0 bases and J 2 bases, leaving 14 bases between the germline ends. This CDR3 has 17 amino acids. The germline V gene encodes CDR1 SGHDN and CDR2 FVKESK. In DNA form, the CDR3 reads TGTGCCAGCAGCCAAGAAGGTTGGCGGGTTCCCTACAATGAGCAGTTCTTC. It specifies CASSQEGWRVPYNEQFF.

This clone was recorded once. The V gene is TRBV6-5, the J gene TRBJ1-5; tentative D call: TRBD1 (6 bases). V dropped 6 bases and J dropped 3 bases, with 15 bases sitting between them. The CDR3 totals 15 residues. Germline V CDR1 and CDR2: MNHEY, SVGAGI. The CDR3 DNA reads as TGTGCCAGCAGCTTTTCCCGACAGGCCAATCAGCCCCAGCATTTT. It codes for CASSFSRQANQPQHF.

The chain has TRBV5-4 and TRBJ2-7, with 10 bases identical to TRBD1. From germline, CDR1 is SGHNT and CDR2 YYREEE (reference sequence). The CDR3 consists of 15 residues. The junction had 9 bases not matched to a gene; V was cut back by 4 bases and J by 5 bases. The CDR3 region has the DNA TGTGCCAGCAGCCGGGGGGGGACAGGGGTGCACGAGCAGTACTTC. It codes for CASSRGGTGVHEQYF.

The chain combines TRBV19 with TRBJ1-5; D is possibly TRBD1 (6 bases). CDR1 is LNHDA and CDR2 is SQIVND in the germline V gene (reference sequence). The CDR3 extends over 13 amino acids. Trimming cost V 7 bases and J 7 bases, with 14 bases left between them. CDR3 in DNA: TGTGCCAGTACCCAGGGGTTCGGGCAGCCCCAGCATTTT. Its translation: CASTQGFGQPQHF.

The chain links TRBV2 to TRBJ2-3; D unresolved. There are 13 residues in the CDR3. V lost 5 bases to trimming and J lost 2 bases, with 8 bases between them. Germline V gene data show CDR1 as SNHLY and CDR2 as FYNNEI. The CDR3 DNA reads TGTGCCAGCAGTCCCCCTTTCACAGATACGCAGTATTTT. Amino acid sequence: CASSPPFTDTQYF.

This rearrangement joins TRBV9 to TRBJ1-3; weak D call: TRBD1 (5 bases). Germline-derived CDR1 and CDR2 are SGDLS and YYNGEE. This CDR3 is built from 15 residues. V lost 2 bases, J lost 5 bases, and 14 bases lay in between. The CDR3 here is CASSVRDGSRNTIYF. The CDR3, as DNA: TGTGCCAGCAGCGTCCGGGACGGGAGCCGAAACACCATATATTTT.

This chain joins TRBV6-6 and TRBJ2-2, with D unresolved. The CDR3 extends over 15 amino acids. CDR1 and CDR2 from the germline V gene are MNHNY and SVGAGI (reference sequence). The V and J ends lost 5 bases and 5 bases respectively, with 15 bases between them. CDR3 DNA sequence: TGTGCCAGCAGTACCGGCGAGCGTCGGACCGGGGAGCTGTTTTTT. It translates to CASSTGERRTGELFF.

The V call is TRBV28, the J call TRBJ1-1; D might be TRBD1 (6 bases). The CDR3 has 14 amino acids. Per germline, CDR1 MDHEN and CDR2 SYDVKM. V was shortened by 4 bases and J by 2 bases, with 11 bases between the two germline ends. The DNA for the CDR3 is TGTGCCAGCAGTTCCAGGGGACGAAACACTGAAGCTTTCTTT. As protein: CASSSRGRNTEAFF.

V is TRBV9 and J is TRBJ1-2, with 7 bases fitting TRBD1. J was trimmed by 2 bases and V by 0 bases; bases with no gene match: 7. The CDR3 is 16 amino acids. CDR1 is SGDLS, CDR2 YYNGEE, per germline. The CDR3 sequence: CASSVELSGQNYGYTF. The DNA of the CDR3 is TGTGCCAGCAGCGTAGAATTATCGGGACAGAACTATGGCTACACCTTC.

The chain is built from TRBV28 and TRBJ1-1, with D maybe TRBD1 (6 bases). This CDR3 is built from 13 residues. From germline, CDR1 is MDHEN and CDR2 SYDVKM. The V end lost 7 bases, the J end lost 1 base, and 10 bases lay between the germline ends. The CDR3 coding sequence is TGTGCCAGCATTCTGACAGGGAACACTGAAGCTTTCTTT. Its protein is CASILTGNTEAFF. Full variable domain (rest looked up from reference TRBV28 and TRBJ1-1): DVKVTQSSRYLVKRTGEKVFLECVQDMDHENMFWYRQDPGLGLRLIYFSYDVKMKEKGDIPEGYSVSREKKERFSLILESASTNQTSMYLCASILTGNTEAFFGQGTRLTVV.

In this sample, this clone turned up once. The V gene is TRBV3-1 (or the pseudogene TRBV3-2), the J gene TRBJ2-7, with 8 nucleotides matching TRBD2. CDR1 is LGHDT and CDR2 is YNNKEL in the germline V gene (reference sequence). The CDR3 length is 13 residues. V gave up 1 base and J gave up 6 bases; unmatched junction bases: 2. The CDR3 here is CASSQGTSLEQYF. CDR3 coding DNA: TGTGCCAGCAGCCAAGGGACTAGCCTCGAGCAGTACTTC.